This paragraph reports one T cell receptor (beta chain). Additional DNA sequences in this sample encode the identical CDR3. The time point here: pre-treatment sample, taken before nivolumab and TIL therapy. This sample was included in a study of TIL therapy for anti-PD-1-resistant metastatic lung cancer. In the study overall: Progressing patients received lymphodepletion, expanded TIL infusion and IL-2.

The CDR3 length is 12 residues. In germline, CDR1 is KGHSH, CDR2 LQKENI. The V and J ends lost 4 bases and 4 bases respectively, with 8 bases between them. Sequencing used immunoSEQ v3. Some clones are missing from TCRdb's copy, which holds only in-frame ones; the method was immunoSEQ multiplex PCR. This sample has roughly 57,000 clones; approximately 78% occur once, and the top ten carry nearly 3%. This clonotype was obtained from a person aged 30 to 80 with non-small cell lung cancer. This chain joins TRBV18 and TRBJ2-7; tentatively, D is TRBD1 (5 bases). Specimen: blood, collected at baseline. CDR3 residues: CASSLDSYEQYF. The CDR3 nucleotides are TGTGCCAGCTCACTCGACAGTTACGAGCAGTACTTC.